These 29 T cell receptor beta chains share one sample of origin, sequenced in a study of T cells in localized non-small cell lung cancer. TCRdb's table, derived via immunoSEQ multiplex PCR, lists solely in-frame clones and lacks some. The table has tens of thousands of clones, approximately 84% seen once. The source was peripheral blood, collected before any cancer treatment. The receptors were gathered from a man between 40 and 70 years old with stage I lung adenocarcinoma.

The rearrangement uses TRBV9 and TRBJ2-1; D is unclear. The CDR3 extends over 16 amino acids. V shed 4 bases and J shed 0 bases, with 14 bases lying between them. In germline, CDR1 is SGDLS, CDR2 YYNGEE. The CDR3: CASSSDVGFSYNEQFF. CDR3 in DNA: TGTGCCAGCAGCTCTGATGTCGGCTTCTCCTACAATGAGCAGTTCTTC.

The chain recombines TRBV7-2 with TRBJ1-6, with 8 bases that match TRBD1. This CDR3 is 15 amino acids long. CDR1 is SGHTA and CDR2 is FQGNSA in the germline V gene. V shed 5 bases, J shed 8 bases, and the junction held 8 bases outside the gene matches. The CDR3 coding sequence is TGTGCCAGCAGCCAGAGGACAGGGTATGATTCACCCCTCCACTTT. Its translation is CASSQRTGYDSPLHF.

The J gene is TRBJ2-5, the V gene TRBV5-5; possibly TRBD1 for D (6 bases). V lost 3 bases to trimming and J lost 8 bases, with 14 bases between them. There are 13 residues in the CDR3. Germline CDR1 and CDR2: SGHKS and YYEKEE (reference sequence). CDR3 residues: CASSSRQDGTQYF. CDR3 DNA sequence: TGTGCCAGCAGCTCAAGACAGGACGGAACCCAGTACTTC. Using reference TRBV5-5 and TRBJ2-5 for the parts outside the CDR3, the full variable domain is DAGVTQSPTHLIKTRGQQVTLRCSPISGHKSVSWYQQVLGQGPQFIFQYYEKEERGRGNFPDRFSARQFPNYSSELNVNALLLGDSALYLCASSSRQDGTQYFGPGTRLLVL.

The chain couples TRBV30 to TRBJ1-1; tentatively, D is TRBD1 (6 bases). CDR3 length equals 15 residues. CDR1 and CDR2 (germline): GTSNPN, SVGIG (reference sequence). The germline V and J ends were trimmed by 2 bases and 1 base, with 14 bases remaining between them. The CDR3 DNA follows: TGTGCCTGGAGTCGGTCAGACAGGCGGAACACTGAAGCTTTCTTT. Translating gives CAWSRSDRRNTEAFF.

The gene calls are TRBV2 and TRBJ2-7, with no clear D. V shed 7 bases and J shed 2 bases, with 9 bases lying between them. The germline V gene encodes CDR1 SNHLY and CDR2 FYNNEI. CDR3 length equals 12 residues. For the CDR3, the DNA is TGTGCCAGCAAGTCCGGGCCCTACGAGCAGTACTTC. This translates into CASKSGPYEQYF.

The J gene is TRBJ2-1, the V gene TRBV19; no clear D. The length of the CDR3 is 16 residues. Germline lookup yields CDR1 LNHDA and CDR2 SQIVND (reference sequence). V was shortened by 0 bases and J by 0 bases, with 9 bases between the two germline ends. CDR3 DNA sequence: TGTGCCAGTAGTATAGAGGCGATGAGCTCCTACAATGAGCAGTTCTTC. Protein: CASSIEAMSSYNEQFF.

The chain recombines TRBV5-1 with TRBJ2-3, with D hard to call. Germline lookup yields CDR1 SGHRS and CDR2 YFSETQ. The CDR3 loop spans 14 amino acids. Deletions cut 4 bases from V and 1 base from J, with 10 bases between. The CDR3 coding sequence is TGCGCCAGCAGCCCGGCTGGGGGCACAGATACGCAGTATTTT. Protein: CASSPAGGTDTQYF. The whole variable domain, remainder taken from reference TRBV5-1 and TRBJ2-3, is KAGVTQTPRYLIKTRGQQVTLSCSPISGHRSVSWYQQTPGQGLQFLFEYFSETQRNKGNFPGRFSGRQFSNSRSEMNVSTLELGDSALYLCASSPAGGTDTQYFGPGTRLTVL.

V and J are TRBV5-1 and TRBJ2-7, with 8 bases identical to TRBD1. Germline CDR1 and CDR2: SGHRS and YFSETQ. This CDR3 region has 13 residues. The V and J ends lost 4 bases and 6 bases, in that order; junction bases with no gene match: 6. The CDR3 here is CASSAGQESEQYF. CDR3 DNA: TGCGCCAGCAGCGCGGGACAGGAAAGCGAGCAGTACTTC.

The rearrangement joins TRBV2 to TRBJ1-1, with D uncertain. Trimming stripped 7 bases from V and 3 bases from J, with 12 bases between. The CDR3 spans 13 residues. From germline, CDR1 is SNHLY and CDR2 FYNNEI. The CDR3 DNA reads TGTGCCAGCAATCCTTCGCGGGACACTGAAGCTTTCTTT. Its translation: CASNPSRDTEAFF.

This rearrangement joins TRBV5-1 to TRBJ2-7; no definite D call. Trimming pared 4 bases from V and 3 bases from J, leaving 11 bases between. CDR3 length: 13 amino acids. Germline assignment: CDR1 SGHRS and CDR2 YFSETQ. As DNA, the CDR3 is TGCGCCAGCAGCCGAACCGTAGACTACGAGCAGTACTTC. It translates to CASSRTVDYEQYF.

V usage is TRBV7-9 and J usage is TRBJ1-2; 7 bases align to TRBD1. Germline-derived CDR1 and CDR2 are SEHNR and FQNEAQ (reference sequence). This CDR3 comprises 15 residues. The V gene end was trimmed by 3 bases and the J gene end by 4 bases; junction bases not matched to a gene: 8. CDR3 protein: CASSFSGTDSYGYTF. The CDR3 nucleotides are TGTGCCAGCAGCTTTTCCGGGACAGACTCCTATGGCTACACCTTC.

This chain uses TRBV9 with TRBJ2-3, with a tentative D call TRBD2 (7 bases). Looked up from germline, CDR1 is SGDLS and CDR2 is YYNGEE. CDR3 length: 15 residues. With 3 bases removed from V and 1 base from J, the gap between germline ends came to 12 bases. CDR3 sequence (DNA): TGTGCCAGCAGCGCTGGGGGGGCCGGCACAGATACGCAGTATTTT. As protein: CASSAGGAGTDTQYF.

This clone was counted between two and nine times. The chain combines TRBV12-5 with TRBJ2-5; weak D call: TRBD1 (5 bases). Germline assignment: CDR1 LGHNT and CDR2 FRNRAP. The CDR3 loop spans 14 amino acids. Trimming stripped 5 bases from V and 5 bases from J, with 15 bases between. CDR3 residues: CASGPPLGLETQYF. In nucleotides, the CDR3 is TGTGCTAGTGGTCCCCCATTGGGGCTTGAGACCCAGTACTTC.

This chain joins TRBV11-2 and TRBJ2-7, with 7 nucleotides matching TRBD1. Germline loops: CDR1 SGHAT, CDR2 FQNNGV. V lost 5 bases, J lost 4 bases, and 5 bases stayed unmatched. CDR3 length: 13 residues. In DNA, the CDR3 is TGTGCCAGCAGCCCTGGACAGGCGTACGAGCAGTACTTC. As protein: CASSPGQAYEQYF.

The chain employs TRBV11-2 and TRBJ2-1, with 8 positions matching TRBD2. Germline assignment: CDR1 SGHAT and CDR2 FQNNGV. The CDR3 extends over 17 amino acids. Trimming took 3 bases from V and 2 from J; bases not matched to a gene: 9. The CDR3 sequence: CASSLGLGRETYNEQFF. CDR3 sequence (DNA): TGTGCCAGCAGCTTGGGACTAGGGCGGGAGACCTACAATGAGCAGTTCTTC. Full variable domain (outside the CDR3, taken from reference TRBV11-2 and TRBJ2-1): EAGVAQSPRYKIIEKRQSVAFWCNPISGHATLYWYQQILGQGPKLLIQFQNNGVVDDSQLPKDRFSAERLKGVDSTLKIQPAKLEDSAVYLCASSLGLGRETYNEQFFGPGTRLTVL.

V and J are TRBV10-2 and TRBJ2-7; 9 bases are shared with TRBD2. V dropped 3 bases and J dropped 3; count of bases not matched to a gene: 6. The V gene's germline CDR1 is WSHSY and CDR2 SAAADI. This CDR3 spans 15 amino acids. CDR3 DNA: TGCGCCAGCAGTGAACCGGCTAGCGGGAACTACGAGCAGTACTTC. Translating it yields CASSEPASGNYEQYF.

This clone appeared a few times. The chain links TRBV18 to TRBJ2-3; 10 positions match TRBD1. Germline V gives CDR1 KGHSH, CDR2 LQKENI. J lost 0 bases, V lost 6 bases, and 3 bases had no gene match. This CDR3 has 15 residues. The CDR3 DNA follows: TGTGCCAGCTCCTGGGACAGGGGTAGCACAGATACGCAGTATTTT. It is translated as CASSWDRGSTDTQYF.

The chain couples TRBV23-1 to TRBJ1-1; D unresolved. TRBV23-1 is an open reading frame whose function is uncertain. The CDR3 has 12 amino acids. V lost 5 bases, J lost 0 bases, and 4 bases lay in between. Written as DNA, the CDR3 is TGCGCCAGCAGTACGATGAACACTGAAGCTTTCTTT. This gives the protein CASSTMNTEAFF.

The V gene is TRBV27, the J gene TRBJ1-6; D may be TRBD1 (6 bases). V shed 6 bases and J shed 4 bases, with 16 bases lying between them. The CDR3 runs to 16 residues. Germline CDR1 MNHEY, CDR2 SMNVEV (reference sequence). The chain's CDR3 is CASRLQGSLYNSPLHF. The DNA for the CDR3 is TGTGCCAGCAGGTTACAGGGTTCTTTGTATAATTCACCCCTCCACTTT.

CDR3 residues: CASSRDREDNEQFF. CDR3 nucleotide sequence: TGTGCCAGCAGCCGGGACAGGGAGGACAATGAGCAGTTCTTC. The gene calls are TRBV6-5 and TRBJ2-1; TRBD1 matches 9 bases. The CDR3 is 14 residues long. Germline V gene sequence: CDR1 MNHEY, CDR2 SVGAGI. The J segment lost 5 bases and the V segment lost 6 bases, leaving 5 bases of the junction unmatched.

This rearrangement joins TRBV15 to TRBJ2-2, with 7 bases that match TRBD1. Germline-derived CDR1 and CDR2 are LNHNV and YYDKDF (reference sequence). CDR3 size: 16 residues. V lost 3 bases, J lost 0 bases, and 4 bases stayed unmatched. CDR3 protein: CATSRGTAANTGELFF. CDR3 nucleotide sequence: TGTGCCACCAGCAGGGGGACAGCAGCGAACACCGGGGAGCTGTTTTTT.

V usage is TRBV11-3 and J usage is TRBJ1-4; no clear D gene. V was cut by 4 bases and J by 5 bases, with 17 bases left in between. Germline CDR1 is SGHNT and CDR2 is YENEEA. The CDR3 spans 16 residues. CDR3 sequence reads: CASSSNSLIANEKLFF. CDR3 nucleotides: TGTGCCAGCAGCTCCAATAGCCTTATAGCGAATGAAAAACTGTTTTTT.

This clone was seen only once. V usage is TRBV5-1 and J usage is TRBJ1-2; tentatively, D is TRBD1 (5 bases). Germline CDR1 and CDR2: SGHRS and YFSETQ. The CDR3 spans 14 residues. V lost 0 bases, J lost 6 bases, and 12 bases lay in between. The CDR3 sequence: CASSLAGQGDGYTF. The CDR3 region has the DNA TGCGCCAGCAGCTTGGCCGGGCAGGGAGATGGCTACACCTTC.

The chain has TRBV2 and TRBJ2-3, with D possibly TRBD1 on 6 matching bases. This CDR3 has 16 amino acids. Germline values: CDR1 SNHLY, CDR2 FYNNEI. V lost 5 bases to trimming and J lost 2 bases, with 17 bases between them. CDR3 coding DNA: TGTGCCAGCAGTATTAACCGGGACACCAACACAGATACGCAGTATTTT. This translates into CASSINRDTNTDTQYF.

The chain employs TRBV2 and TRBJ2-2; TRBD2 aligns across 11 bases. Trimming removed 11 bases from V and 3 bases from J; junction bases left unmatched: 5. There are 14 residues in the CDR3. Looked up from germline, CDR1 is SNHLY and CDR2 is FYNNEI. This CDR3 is CAGSGGAYTGELFF. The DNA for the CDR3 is TGTGCCGGTAGCGGGGGGGCGTACACCGGGGAGCTGTTTTTT.

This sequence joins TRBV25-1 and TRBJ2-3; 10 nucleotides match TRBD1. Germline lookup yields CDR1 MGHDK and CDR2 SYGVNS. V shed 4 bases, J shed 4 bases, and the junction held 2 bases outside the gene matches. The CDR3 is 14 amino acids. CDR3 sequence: CASSVGTGADTQYF. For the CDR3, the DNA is TGTGCCAGCAGTGTGGGGACAGGGGCAGATACGCAGTATTTT. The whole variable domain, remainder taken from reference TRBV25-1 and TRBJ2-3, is EADIYQTPRYLVIGTGKKITLECSQTMGHDKMYWYQQDPGMELHLIHYSYGVNSTEKGDLSSESTVSRIRTEHFPLTLESARPSHTSQYLCASSVGTGADTQYFGPGTRLTVL.

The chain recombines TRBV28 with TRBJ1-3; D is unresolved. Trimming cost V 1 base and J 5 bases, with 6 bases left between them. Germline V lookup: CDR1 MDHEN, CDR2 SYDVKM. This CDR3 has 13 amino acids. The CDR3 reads CASSLFGRNTIYF. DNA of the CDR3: TGTGCCAGCAGTTTATTTGGAAGAAACACCATATATTTT.

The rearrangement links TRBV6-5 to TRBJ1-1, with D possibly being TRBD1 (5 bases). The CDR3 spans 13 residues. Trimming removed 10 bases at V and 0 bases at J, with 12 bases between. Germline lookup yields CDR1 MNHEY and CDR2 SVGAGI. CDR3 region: CATGGEMNTEAFF. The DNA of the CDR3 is TGTGCCACTGGGGGTGAAATGAACACTGAAGCTTTCTTT.

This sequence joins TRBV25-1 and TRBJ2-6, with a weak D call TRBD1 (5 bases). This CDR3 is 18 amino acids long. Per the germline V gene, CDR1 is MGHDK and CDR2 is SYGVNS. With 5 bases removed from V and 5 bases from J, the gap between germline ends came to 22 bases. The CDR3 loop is CASSSLEEGQSRANVLTF. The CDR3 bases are TGTGCCAGCAGTTCCCTAGAAGAAGGACAAAGTCGGGCCAACGTCCTGACTTTC.